This T cell receptor (beta chain) was observed in a study of blood T cell repertoires in COVID-19. The overall study: Acute and convalescent COVID-19 specimens originated in the United States, Italy and Spain. Sample material is recorded as cDNA or gDNA derived from T cells, B-cell-depleted T cells, or PBMCs.

Original processing methods: The assay estimated nucleated cells by amplifying reference gene primers. Repertoires were generated with immunoSEQ multiplex PCR, while TCRdb's copy carries only in-frame clones and drops some. V and J calls and clone size follow that table, whereas D and trimming were derived from the DNA. Here the sample spans approximately 210,000 clones, around 83% being singletons. The CDR3 spans 15 residues. Trimming left V 6 bases short and J 2 bases short, with 16 bases between. Germline CDR1 reads MDHEN; CDR2 reads SYDVKM. Sequencing was done on a sample of peripheral blood. The chain uses TRBV28 and TRBJ2-5, with a weak D call TRBD2 (6 bases). The clonotype was recovered from a woman between 50 and 59 years old with acute or convalescent COVID-19. In DNA, the CDR3 is TGTGCCAGCAGGCACACTAGCAGTCTACAAGAGACCCAGTACTTC. Translating gives CASRHTSSLQETQYF. The variable domain in full, with the rest retrieved from reference TRBV28 and TRBJ2-5, is DVKVTQSSRYLVKRTGEKVFLECVQDMDHENMFWYRQDPGLGLRLIYFSYDVKMKEKGDIPEGYSVSREKKERFSLILESASTNQTSMYLCASRHTSSLQETQYFGPGTRLLVL.